The 13 T cell receptor beta chains given below trace back to one sample, sequenced in a study of identical twins. TCRdb analysed the 5' RACE reads with MiXCR anew, one entry per CDR3 protein. The sample yields hundreds of thousands of distinct CDR3 sequences, over 8.5% seen once. Another study also made use of these data, one on yellow fever vaccine responses in identical twins.

The sample was CD8+ T cells sorted from blood. The receptors shown here come from a woman aged 18-29 years in good health.

This clonotype was detected many times. This chain links TRBV5-1 with TRBJ2-3; 8 bases map to TRBD1. The trim removed 5 bases at V and 2 bases at J, leaving 4 bases unmatched. The length of the CDR3 is 14 residues. Germline V gene lookup returns CDR1 SGHRS and CDR2 YFSETQ. CDR3: CASSWGQDTDTQYF. For the CDR3, the DNA is TGCGCCAGCAGTTGGGGACAGGACACAGATACGCAGTATTTT.

The chain links TRBV5-6 to TRBJ2-7; D might be TRBD1 or TRBD2, each matching 5 bases. V lost 7 bases, J lost 6 bases, and 14 bases lay in between. The CDR3 runs 12 residues. Per the germline V gene, CDR1 is SGHDT and CDR2 is YYEEEE. The CDR3, as DNA: TGTGCCAGCGGGGCTAGCTGGGCCGAGCAGTACTTC. Residues: CASGASWAEQYF.

This clonotype has ten or more counts. This sequence joins TRBV11-3 and TRBJ1-1; TRBD1 matches 9 bases. The CDR3 has 14 amino acids. V trimming: 4 bases; J trimming: 3 bases; junction bases outside the gene matches: 3. Germline lookup yields CDR1 SGHNT and CDR2 YENEEA. This CDR3 reads CASSSGQGDTEAFF. CDR3 nucleotides: TGTGCCAGCAGCTCGGGACAGGGTGACACTGAAGCTTTCTTT.

The chain has TRBV20-1 and TRBJ2-7; 14 bases are shared with TRBD2. The CDR3 runs 17 residues. The V and J ends lost 4 bases and 2 bases, in that order; junction bases with no gene match: 10. In germline, CDR1 is DFQATT, CDR2 SNEGSKA (reference sequence). The CDR3 sequence: CSATDPGLAGGPYEQYF. The CDR3 region has the DNA TGCAGTGCTACCGATCCAGGACTAGCGGGGGGCCCCTACGAGCAGTACTTC.

This chain joins TRBV11-2 and TRBJ2-1; TRBD1 matches 7 bases. This CDR3 contains 18 residues. CDR1 is SGHAT and CDR2 is FQNNGV in the germline V gene. After removal of 5 bases from V and 10 bases from J, the junction contained 23 bases not matched to a gene. The CDR3 coding sequence is TGTGCCAGCAGCCACCCGACCCGGGACAGTAACCCCAATGCGGAGCAGTTCTTC. This encodes CASSHPTRDSNPNAEQFF. Drawing the rest from reference TRBV11-2 and TRBJ2-1, the complete variable domain is EAGVAQSPRYKIIEKRQSVAFWCNPISGHATLYWYQQILGQGPKLLIQFQNNGVVDDSQLPKDRFSAERLKGVDSTLKIQPAKLEDSAVYLCASSHPTRDSNPNAEQFFGPGTRLTVL.

This clonotype was detected a few times. The chain is built from TRBV6-2 or TRBV6-3 and TRBJ1-5; a weak D match, TRBD1 (5 bases). The length of the CDR3 is 14 residues. V was cut by 4 bases and J by 4 bases, with 11 bases left in between. CDR1 MNHEY and CDR2 SVGEGT come from the germline V gene. CDR3 sequence reads: CASSWDRGNQPQHF. DNA of the CDR3: TGTGCCAGCAGTTGGGATAGGGGAAATCAGCCCCAGCATTTT.

The CDR3 nucleotides are TGCAGTGCTAGAGAATCGCCCGCTCTGAGCACTGAAGCTTTCTTT. Protein product: CSARESPALSTEAFF. The V call is TRBV20-1, the J call TRBJ1-1, with D hard to call. This CDR3 has 15 amino acids. Trimming took 0 bases from V and 4 from J, leaving 15 bases between them. Germline V gene data show CDR1 as DFQATT and CDR2 as SNEGSKA (reference sequence).

This chain connects TRBV7-9 to TRBJ2-3; 8 positions agree with TRBD2. The CDR3 is 15 amino acids. The germline V gene encodes CDR1 SEHNR and CDR2 FQNEAQ (reference sequence). CDR3 DNA: TGTGCTAGCGGGGAGCGGACGGGGGGGACAGATACGCAGTATTTT. Encoded protein: CASGERTGGTDTQYF.

This clonotype turned up a few times. The chain couples TRBV7-2 to TRBJ2-1, with TRBD2 identical over 9 bases. The junction had 6 bases not matched to a gene; V was cut back by 2 bases and J by 1 base. Germline loops: CDR1 SGHTA, CDR2 FQGNSA. The CDR3 runs 17 residues. The CDR3 sequence is CASSLFQREASYNEQFF. The DNA of the CDR3 is TGTGCCAGCAGCTTATTTCAGCGGGAGGCTTCCTACAATGAGCAGTTCTTC.

A few counts support this clonotype. The rearrangement links TRBV4-3 to TRBJ1-2, with TRBD1 matching over 9 bases. This CDR3 region has 15 residues. The ends lost 4 bases at V and 6 bases at J; junction bases unmatched: 9. Germline values: CDR1 LGHNA, CDR2 YSLEER. The CDR3 sequence is CASSPSTGTGNGYTF. In nucleotides, the CDR3 is TGCGCCAGCAGCCCGTCCACCGGGACAGGGAATGGCTACACCTTC.

Many counts were recorded for this clonotype. The chain combines TRBV19 with TRBJ1-1, with D perhaps TRBD1 (6 bases). The CDR3 length is 15 residues. V was shortened by 7 bases and J by 3 bases, with 18 bases between the two germline ends. Per the germline V gene, CDR1 is LNHDA and CDR2 is SQIVND (reference sequence). The CDR3 is CASKRHRDLDTEAFF. The CDR3 bases are TGTGCCAGTAAACGGCACAGGGATTTAGACACTGAAGCTTTCTTT.

This clonotype was seen at least ten times. V is TRBV24-1 and J is TRBJ2-3; 7 nucleotides align to TRBD2. Trimming removed 6 bases from V and 6 bases from J; junction bases left unmatched: 5. Per the germline V gene, CDR1 is KGHDR and CDR2 is SFDVKD. This CDR3 region has 13 residues. CDR3 amino acids: CATSRWEGDTQYF. The CDR3 nucleotides are TGTGCCACCAGTCGGTGGGAGGGGGATACGCAGTATTTT.

The chain is built from TRBV7-2 and TRBJ2-6; 9 bases fit TRBD1. The CDR3 is 17 amino acids. The V gene's germline CDR1 is SGHTA and CDR2 FQGNSA. Unmatched junction bases numbered 8, after V lost 8 bases and J lost 0 bases. The CDR3 spells CASWGTGNISGANVLTF. CDR3 coding DNA: TGTGCCAGCTGGGGGACAGGGAATATCTCTGGGGCCAACGTCCTGACTTTC.